This TCR beta chain emerged from a study of CD8+CD57+ T cells in acquired aplastic anemia. Study-level background: Sorted CD4+ and CD8+ cell DNA averaged approximately 3 ug. Study-wide results and limits: Statistical testing detected no significant gap in CD8+ Simpson's diversity between patients and controls. Roughly 31 was the count of CD8+ CDR3 sequences that patients shared with controls.

Points on this clonotype: Antigen specificity is unknown.

Researchers used genomic DNA as the template to profile TCR beta VDJ and CDR3. TCRdb ran MiXCR on the reads and lists one entry per CDR3 protein. This sample has about 270,000 distinct CDR3 sequences, with approximately 55% found just once. The CDR3 extends over 12 amino acids. Germline CDR1 is SGHVS and CDR2 is FNYEAQ. The ends were cut back, 2 bases at V and 10 bases at J, with 9 bases in the middle. V gene TRBV7-6 combines with J gene TRBJ2-1; D possibly uses TRBD1 or TRBD2 (5 bases each). The sequencing input was sorted CD4+, CD8+, or CD8+CD57+ T cells (not recorded which) from PBMCs. The sequence came from a human donor with severe aplastic anemia or a healthy control (not recorded which). This chain's CDR3 is CASSLKGDEQFF. CDR3 nucleotide sequence: TGTGCCAGCAGCTTAAAAGGGGACGAGCAGTTCTTC.